This TCR beta chain comes out of a study of T cell responses to AZD1222 COVID-19 vaccine. Study results and limitations: Once two AZD1222 doses were given, Spike-specific TCR breadth and depth went up.

Repertoires were generated with immunoSEQ multiplex PCR, while TCRdb's copy carries only in-frame clones and drops some. The sample records tens of thousands of clones, roughly 90% being singletons. In the case of this clone: Its antigen is undetermined.

This sample comprised peripheral blood, obtained 28 days after the second AZD1222 dose. This clonotype originated in an adult who received the AZD1222 COVID-19 vaccine.

The CDR3 here is CASSFTGAPYEQYF. The CDR3 region has the DNA TGCGCCAGCAGCTTTACAGGGGCTCCCTACGAGCAGTACTTC. This chain joins TRBV5-1 and TRBJ2-7; 7 bases are shared with TRBD1. The CDR3 is 14 amino acids. J was trimmed by 2 bases and V by 2 bases; bases with no gene match: 4. CDR1 is SGHRS, CDR2 YFSETQ, per germline.